This TCR beta chain was obtained from a study of vaccination effects on CD4 cells after COVID-19. On the study more broadly: Following the second dose by a median of 72 days, the post-vaccine samples were obtained.

Trimming removed 0 bases at V and 5 bases at J, with 13 bases between. The CDR3 consists of 14 residues. In germline, CDR1 is GTSNPN, CDR2 SVGIG (reference sequence). With the ViraFEST assay, the study expanded antigen-specific CD4+ T cells using viral peptide pools, then sequenced them. Culture proceeded for nine to eleven days, and CD4+ T cells were then isolated. It was two doses of either the BNT162b2 or mRNA-1273 vaccine that participants received. IL-2 at 10 IU/ml and peptides at 8 to 10 ug/ml were added to cultured PBMC, fewer than 2.5 million per well. As to this clone: The antigen remains undetermined.

Clones were read by immunoSEQ multiplex PCR, and TCRdb kept only the in-frame ones, dropping some. The repertoire holds some 30,000 clones, with less than 80% as singletons. The sequencing used CD4+ T cells from PBMCs cultured with SARS-CoV-2 spike peptides, collected after COVID-19 vaccination. This clonotype was sampled from a human donor who received a COVID-19 vaccine. The chain is built from TRBV30 and TRBJ1-2; no firm D call. DNA for the CDR3: TGTGCCTGGAGTGTAAGGCAGGAGGTTTATGGCTACACCTTC. Amino acid sequence: CAWSVRQEVYGYTF.